This T cell receptor (beta chain) appears in the sequencing data of a study of blood T cell repertoires in COVID-19. For the study at large: Nucleic acid was either cDNA or gDNA, and it came from T cells, B-cell-depleted T cells, or PBMCs.

In the original processing: Using reference gene primer amplification, nucleated cell counts were estimated. Clones were sequenced by immunoSEQ multiplex PCR, and TCRdb holds only the in-frame ones, with some missing. That table gives V, J and clone size, and the DNA gave D and trimming. The sample yields roughly 220,000 clones, around 81% seen once. V was clipped by 5 bases and J by 4 bases, with 14 bases between them. The germline CDR1 and CDR2 sequences are SEHNR and FQNEAQ (reference sequence). The CDR3 is 14 amino acids. This receptor was obtained from a woman at least 80 years old with COVID-19, enrolled during active disease. The sequenced material came from peripheral blood. The gene calls are TRBV7-9 and TRBJ2-5; tentative D call: TRBD2 (7 bases). In nucleotides, the CDR3 is TGTGCCAGCAGCCGGGGGGCCGGGGGAGAGACCCAGTACTTC. Protein: CASSRGAGGETQYF.